The following is a T cell receptor (beta chain) sequence with its context. The antigen is not known. Unmatched junction bases numbered 6, after V lost 6 bases and J lost 6 bases. Germline-derived CDR1 and CDR2 are ENHRY and SYGVKD. CDR3 size: 13 residues. The data were taken from a study of post-analysis software for immune sequencing data. The overall study: The courses of disease that were included comprised relapsing-remitting, secondary progressive and progressive-relapsing multiple sclerosis.

cDNA libraries for TCR beta contained unique molecular identifiers. A single record per CDR3 protein comes from TCRdb applying MiXCR to the PCR reads. Altogether about 540,000 distinct CDR3 sequences are present, around 31% being singletons, with the ten largest covering about 6%. Study conclusions and caveats: F measure grouped same-batch samples tightly together. Relative to controls, patients had 4 or 5 TRBV segments at higher frequency, with TRBV5-6, TRBV5-1 and TRBV20-1 among these.

Sequencing input: blood. V usage is TRBV10-3 and J usage is TRBJ1-2; 8 bases agree with TRBD1. The receptor was derived from a girl aged 2-17 years with multiple sclerosis. As DNA, the CDR3 is TGTGCCATCAGAGCGGACAGGGTTGATGGCTACACCTTC. Translated, it gives CAIRADRVDGYTF.